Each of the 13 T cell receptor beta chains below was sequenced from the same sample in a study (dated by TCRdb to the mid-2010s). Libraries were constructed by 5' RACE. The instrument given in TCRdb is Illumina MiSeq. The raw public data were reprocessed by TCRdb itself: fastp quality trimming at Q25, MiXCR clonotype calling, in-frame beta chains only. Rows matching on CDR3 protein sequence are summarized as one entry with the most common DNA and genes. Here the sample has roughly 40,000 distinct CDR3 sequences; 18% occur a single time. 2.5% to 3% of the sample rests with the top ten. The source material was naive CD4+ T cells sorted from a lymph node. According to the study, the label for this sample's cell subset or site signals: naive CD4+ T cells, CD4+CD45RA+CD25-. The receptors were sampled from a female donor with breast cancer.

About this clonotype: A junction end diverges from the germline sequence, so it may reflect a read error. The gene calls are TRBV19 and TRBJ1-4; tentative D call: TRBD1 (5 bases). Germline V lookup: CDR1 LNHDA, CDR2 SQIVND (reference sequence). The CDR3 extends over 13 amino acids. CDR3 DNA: TGTGCCAGTAAACCCTACGAGACAGAAAGACTGTTTTTT. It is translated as CASKPYETERLFF.

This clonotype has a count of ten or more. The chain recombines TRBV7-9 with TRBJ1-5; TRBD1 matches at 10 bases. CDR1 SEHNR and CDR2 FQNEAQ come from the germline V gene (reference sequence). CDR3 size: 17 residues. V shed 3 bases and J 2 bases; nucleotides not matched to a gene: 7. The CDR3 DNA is TGTGCCAGCAGCTTTTGGACAGGGGGGTTTGGCAATCAGCCCCAGCATTTT. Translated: CASSFWTGGFGNQPQHF.

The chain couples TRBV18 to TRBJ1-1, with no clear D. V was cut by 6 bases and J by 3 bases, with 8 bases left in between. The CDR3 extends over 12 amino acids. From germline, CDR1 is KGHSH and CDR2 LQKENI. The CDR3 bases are TGTGCCAGCTCGTGGGCCGACACTGAAGCTTTCTTT. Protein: CASSWADTEAFF.

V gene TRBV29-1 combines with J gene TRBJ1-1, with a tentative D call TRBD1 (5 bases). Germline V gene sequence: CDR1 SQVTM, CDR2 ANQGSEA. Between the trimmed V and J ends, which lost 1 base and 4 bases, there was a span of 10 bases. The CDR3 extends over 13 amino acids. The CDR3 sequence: CSVEGGAGTEAFF. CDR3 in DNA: TGCAGCGTTGAAGGGGGCGCGGGCACTGAAGCTTTCTTT.

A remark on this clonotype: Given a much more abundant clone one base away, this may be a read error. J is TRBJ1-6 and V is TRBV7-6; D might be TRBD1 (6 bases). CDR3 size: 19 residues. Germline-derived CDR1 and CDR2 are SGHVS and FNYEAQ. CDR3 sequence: CASGLAPVGGASYNSPLHF. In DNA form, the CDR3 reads TGTGCCAGCGGCTTAGCACCCGTGGGGGGGGCCTCCTATAATTCACCCCTCCACTTT. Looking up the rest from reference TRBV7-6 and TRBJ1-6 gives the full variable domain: GAGVSQSPRYKVTKRGQDVALRCDPISGHVSLYWYRQALGQGPEFLTYFNYEAQQDKSGLPNDRFSAERPEGSISTLTIQRTEQRDSAMYRCASGLAPVGGASYNSPLHFGNGTRLTVT.

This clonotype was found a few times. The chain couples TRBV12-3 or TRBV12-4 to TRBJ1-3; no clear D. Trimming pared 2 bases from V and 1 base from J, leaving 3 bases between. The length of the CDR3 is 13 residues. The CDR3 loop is CASSLSSGNTIYF. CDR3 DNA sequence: TGTGCCAGCAGTTTATCGTCTGGAAACACCATATATTTT.

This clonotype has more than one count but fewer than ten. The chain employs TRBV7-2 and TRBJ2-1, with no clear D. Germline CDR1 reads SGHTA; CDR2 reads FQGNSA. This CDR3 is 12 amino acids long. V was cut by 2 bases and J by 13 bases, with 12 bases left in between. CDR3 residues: CASSLSRMGQFF. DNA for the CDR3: TGTGCCAGCAGCTTATCAAGGATGGGACAGTTCTTC.

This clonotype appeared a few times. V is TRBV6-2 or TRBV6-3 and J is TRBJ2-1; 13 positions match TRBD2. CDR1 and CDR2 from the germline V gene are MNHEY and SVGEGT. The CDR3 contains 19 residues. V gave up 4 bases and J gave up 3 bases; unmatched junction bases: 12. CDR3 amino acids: CASSSFRGLAGTVYNEQFF. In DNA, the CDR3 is TGTGCCAGCAGTTCCTTTAGGGGACTAGCGGGGACAGTCTACAATGAGCAGTTCTTC.

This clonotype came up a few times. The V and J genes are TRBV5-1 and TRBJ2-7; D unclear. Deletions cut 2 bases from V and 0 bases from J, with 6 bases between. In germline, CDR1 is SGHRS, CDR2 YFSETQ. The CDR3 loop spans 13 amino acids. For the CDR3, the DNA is TGCGCCAGCAGCTTTCAGAGCTCCTACGAGCAGTACTTC. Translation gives CASSFQSSYEQYF.

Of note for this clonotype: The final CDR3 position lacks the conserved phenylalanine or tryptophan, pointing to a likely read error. The CDR3, as DNA: TGTGCCAGCAGCGCGGGGGTATCCTACGAGCAGTACTGC. It codes for CASSAGVSYEQYC. The chain is built from TRBV9 and TRBJ2-7; a possible D gene is TRBD2 (6 bases). Germline CDR1 and CDR2: SGDLS and YYNGEE. This CDR3 spans 13 amino acids. Trimming took 3 bases from V and 1 from J, leaving 8 bases between them.

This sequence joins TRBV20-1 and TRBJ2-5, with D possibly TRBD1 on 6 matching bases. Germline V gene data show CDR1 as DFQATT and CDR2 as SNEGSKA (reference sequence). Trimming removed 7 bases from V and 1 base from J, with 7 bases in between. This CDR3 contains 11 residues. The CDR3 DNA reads TGCAGTGGGACAGTCCAAGAGACCCAGTACTTC. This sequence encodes CSGTVQETQYF.

CDR3 protein: CASNSGSGSNEQFF. The CDR3 nucleotides are TGCGCCAGCAATAGCGGGTCAGGAAGCAATGAGCAGTTCTTC. This chain uses TRBV5-1 with TRBJ2-1; TRBD2 matches at 7 bases. The CDR3 runs 14 residues. Germline CDR1 and CDR2: SGHRS and YFSETQ. V trimming: 6 bases; J trimming: 6 bases; junction bases outside the gene matches: 9.

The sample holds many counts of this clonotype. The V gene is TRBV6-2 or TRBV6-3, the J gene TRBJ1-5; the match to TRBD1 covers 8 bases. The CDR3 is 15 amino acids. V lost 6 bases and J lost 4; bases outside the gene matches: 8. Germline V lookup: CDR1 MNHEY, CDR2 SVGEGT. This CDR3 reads CASRPDREGNQPQHF. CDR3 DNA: TGTGCCAGCAGGCCGGACAGGGAAGGAAATCAGCCCCAGCATTTT.